This T cell receptor (beta chain) comes out of a study of blood T cell repertoires in COVID-19. Study-wide background: Collection of acute and convalescent COVID-19 samples took place in the United States, Italy and Spain. Sample material is recorded as cDNA or gDNA derived from T cells, B-cell-depleted T cells, or PBMCs.

As processed by the authors: Estimation of nucleated cell counts relied on the amplification of reference gene primers. Only in-frame clones appear in the TCRdb table, and some are missing; sequencing was by immunoSEQ multiplex PCR. V and J calls and clone size are as listed in that table; D and trimming were resolved from the DNA. The sample includes around 140,000 clones, approximately 90% of them seen just once. Sequencing was performed on peripheral blood. The TCR comes from a man aged 50-60 years with active or convalescent COVID-19.

CDR3 nucleotide sequence: TGTGCCACCAGTGATTATGCCGGGAGCTCCTCCTACAATGAGCAGTTCTTC. It is translated as CATSDYAGSSSYNEQFF. This chain uses TRBV24-1 with TRBJ2-1, with D perhaps matching TRBD2 (6 bases). The V gene lost 2 bases and the J gene lost 0 bases, with 13 bases spanning the gap. Germline V gives CDR1 KGHDR, CDR2 SFDVKD. This CDR3 is built from 17 residues.